The 30 T cell receptor beta chains below come from one sample, sequenced in a study of cytomegalovirus exposure and HLA in healthy donors. PCR primers comprised 60 Vbeta and 13 Jbeta primers. Sequencing was performed with immunoSEQ multiplex PCR; in TCRdb, only in-frame clones are kept and a portion is missing. The table shows about 120,000 clones, with about 80% occurring only once. The sample consisted of PBMCs. These receptors were obtained from a human donor in good health.

The chain has TRBV28 and TRBJ2-1; the match to TRBD2 covers 10 bases. Germline CDR1 and CDR2: MDHEN and SYDVKM. Germline trimming cut 6 bases from V and 15 bases from J; bases unmatched to any gene: 14. This CDR3 is built from 14 residues. As DNA, the CDR3 is TGTGCCAGCAGCAATAGCGGGGGGCCCAGAAAGTCGTTCTTC. Protein product: CASSNSGGPRKSFF.

CDR3 DNA: TGTGCCAGTAGTATAACAGGGGGATGGACTGAAGCTTTCTTT. This codes for CASSITGGWTEAFF. V gene TRBV19 combines with J gene TRBJ1-1; 8 bases fit TRBD1. Looked up from germline, CDR1 is LNHDA and CDR2 is SQIVND (reference sequence). The CDR3 covers 14 residues. V was pared by 2 bases and J by 5 bases, with 4 bases of the junction left unmatched.

The chain recombines TRBV2 with TRBJ1-1, with D possibly matching TRBD1 (5 bases). The CDR3 has 13 residues. CDR1 and CDR2 from the germline V gene are SNHLY and FYNNEI. V dropped 4 bases and J dropped 4 bases, with 10 bases sitting between them. CDR3 amino acids: CASSGGDSTEAFF. In DNA form, the CDR3 reads TGTGCCAGCAGTGGGGGTGACAGCACTGAAGCTTTCTTT. Together with reference TRBV2 and TRBJ1-1, the CDR3 gives the full variable domain: EPEVTQTPSHQVTQMGQEVILRCVPISNHLYFYWYRQILGQKVEFLVSFYNNEISEKSEIFDDQFSVERPDGSNFTLKIRSTKLEDSAMYFCASSGGDSTEAFFGQGTRLTVV.

The chain couples TRBV9 to TRBJ2-1, with 12 bases lining up with TRBD2. From germline, CDR1 is SGDLS and CDR2 YYNGEE. CDR3 length: 17 amino acids. V shed 3 bases, J shed 2 bases, and the junction held 6 bases outside the gene matches. For the CDR3, the DNA is TGTGCCAGCAGCGGAACCACTAGCGGGGGGCCCTACAATGAGCAGTTCTTC. This gives the protein CASSGTTSGGPYNEQFF.

This sequence joins TRBV28 and TRBJ2-7, with 7 bases lining up with TRBD2. V was pared by 6 bases and J by 4 bases, with 12 bases of the junction left unmatched. From germline, CDR1 is MDHEN and CDR2 SYDVKM. The length of the CDR3 is 15 residues. The CDR3 region has the DNA TGTGCCAGCAGCCGCGTTTGGGGGGGAAATTACGAGCAGTACTTC. Encoded protein: CASSRVWGGNYEQYF. Full variable domain (rest looked up from reference TRBV28 and TRBJ2-7): DVKVTQSSRYLVKRTGEKVFLECVQDMDHENMFWYRQDPGLGLRLIYFSYDVKMKEKGDIPEGYSVSREKKERFSLILESASTNQTSMYLCASSRVWGGNYEQYFGPGTRLTVT.

The gene calls are TRBV2 and TRBJ1-2; D remains ambiguous. In germline, CDR1 is SNHLY, CDR2 FYNNEI. V lost 2 bases and J lost 7, with 5 bases in between. CDR3 length: 11 amino acids. CDR3 sequence reads: CASSETVGYTF. The DNA for the CDR3 is TGTGCCAGCAGTGAAACGGTTGGCTACACCTTC.

The chain joins TRBV9 to TRBJ2-1; TRBD2 agrees at 8 bases. After removal of 0 bases from V and 1 base from J, the junction contained 9 bases not matched to a gene. In germline, CDR1 is SGDLS, CDR2 YYNGEE. This CDR3 has 18 amino acids. The CDR3 here is CASSVGVSGGVSYNEQFF. The CDR3 bases are TGTGCCAGCAGCGTAGGAGTATCGGGGGGGGTTTCCTACAATGAGCAGTTCTTC. The full variable domain, completed using reference TRBV9 and TRBJ2-1, is DSGVTQTPKHLITATGQRVTLRCSPRSGDLSVYWYQQSLDQGLQFLIQYYNGEERAKGNILERFSAQQFPDLHSELNLSSLELGDSALYFCASSVGVSGGVSYNEQFFGPGTRLTVL.

This clone was recorded a few times. The V call is TRBV7-8, the J call TRBJ1-5, with a weak D call TRBD1 (6 bases). The CDR3 covers 14 residues. Germline loops: CDR1 SGHVS, CDR2 FQNEAQ. Trimming stripped 2 bases from V and 9 bases from J, with 14 bases between. The CDR3 spells CASSLFRGYGPQHF. The CDR3 region has the DNA TGTGCCAGCAGCTTATTCAGGGGATACGGGCCCCAGCATTTT.

This chain joins TRBV5-1 and TRBJ2-3, with TRBD2 matching 8 bases. Trimming cost V 5 bases and J 4 bases; bases outside gene matches: 9. The germline V gene encodes CDR1 SGHRS and CDR2 YFSETQ. The CDR3 loop spans 15 amino acids. The DNA for the CDR3 is TGCGCCAGCAGTTACGGAGCGGGGGCCTCAGATACGCAGTATTTT. It encodes CASSYGAGASDTQYF.

CDR3 sequence reads: CASSQEGQGNTEAFF. DNA for the CDR3: TGCGCCAGCAGCCAAGAGGGACAGGGGAACACTGAAGCTTTCTTT. The chain is built from TRBV4-1 and TRBJ1-1, with TRBD1 matching 9 bases. Looked up from germline, CDR1 is MGHRA and CDR2 is YSYEKL. The V and J ends lost 0 bases and 1 base, in that order; junction bases with no gene match: 0. The CDR3 extends over 15 amino acids.

The CDR3 loop reads CASSYSGSSTGELFF. The CDR3 DNA follows: TGTGCCAGCAGTTACTCGGGCAGCTCCACCGGGGAGCTGTTTTTT. V is TRBV6-5 and J is TRBJ2-2; D remains unclear. Trimming removed 0 bases at V and 4 bases at J, with 9 bases between. The CDR3 sequence is 15 residues long. Germline assignment: CDR1 MNHEY and CDR2 SVGAGI.

The chain combines TRBV6-1 with TRBJ2-7, with D unresolved. This CDR3 has 15 residues. Germline V gene data show CDR1 as MNHNS and CDR2 as SASEGT. V was pared by 0 bases and J by 3 bases, with 12 bases between. CDR3 sequence (DNA): TGTGCCAGCAGTGAAGCTCCCCTAGAGAGCTACGAGCAGTACTTC. It translates to CASSEAPLESYEQYF.

CDR3 amino acids: CASSSRGEQYF. The CDR3 DNA reads TGTGCCAGCAGCTCCCGGGGCGAGCAGTACTTC. The chain uses TRBV7-9 and TRBJ2-7; tentative D call: TRBD2 (5 bases). The CDR3 has 11 amino acids. Germline CDR1 reads SEHNR; CDR2 reads FQNEAQ (reference sequence). The V gene lost 4 bases and the J gene lost 6 bases, with 7 bases spanning the gap.

This clone was counted between two and nine times. CDR3 DNA sequence: TGTGCCAGCTCACCCCCCGACTATGGCTACACCTTC. Amino acid sequence: CASSPPDYGYTF. The V and J genes are TRBV18 and TRBJ1-2, with D unresolved. The germline V and J ends were trimmed by 3 bases and 3 bases, with 5 bases remaining between them. The length of the CDR3 is 12 residues. Germline CDR1 reads KGHSH; CDR2 reads LQKENI.

The gene calls are TRBV19 and TRBJ2-7; 7 nucleotides line up with TRBD1. Germline-derived CDR1 and CDR2 are LNHDA and SQIVND (reference sequence). The CDR3 is made up of 15 amino acids. The ends lost 8 bases at V and 2 bases at J; junction bases unmatched: 12. The CDR3: CASRSTWDSAYEQYF. CDR3 sequence (DNA): TGTGCCAGTCGATCGACCTGGGACAGTGCCTACGAGCAGTACTTC.

This rearrangement joins TRBV28 to TRBJ2-5; 10 positions agree with TRBD2. V gave up 7 bases and J gave up 4 bases; unmatched junction bases: 6. CDR1 is MDHEN and CDR2 is SYDVKM in the germline V gene. The CDR3 sequence is 14 residues long. CDR3: CASTTSGARETQYF. CDR3 nucleotide sequence: TGTGCCAGCACAACTAGCGGGGCTAGAGAGACCCAGTACTTC. Drawing the rest from reference TRBV28 and TRBJ2-5, the complete variable domain is DVKVTQSSRYLVKRTGEKVFLECVQDMDHENMFWYRQDPGLGLRLIYFSYDVKMKEKGDIPEGYSVSREKKERFSLILESASTNQTSMYLCASTTSGARETQYFGPGTRLLVL.

The table lists this clone with a count of one. This sequence joins TRBV27 and TRBJ1-5, with 7 bases fitting TRBD1. The CDR3 runs 14 residues. Germline V gene data show CDR1 as MNHEY and CDR2 as SMNVEV (reference sequence). J was trimmed by 4 bases and V by 5 bases; bases with no gene match: 5. The chain's CDR3 is CASSLGQANQPQHF. CDR3 nucleotides: TGTGCCAGCAGTCTCGGACAGGCGAATCAGCCCCAGCATTTT.

V usage is TRBV19 and J usage is TRBJ1-2; TRBD1 aligns across 8 bases. CDR3 length: 15 amino acids. Per germline, CDR1 LNHDA and CDR2 SQIVND (reference sequence). As DNA, the CDR3 is TGTGCGAGTTCTCCCGCGGCAGGGGGCGGCTATGGCTACACCTTC. It codes for CASSPAAGGGYGYTF.

This clone was observed a handful of times. The J gene is TRBJ1-2, the V gene TRBV7-9; D is unresolved. V lost 1 base to trimming and J lost 8 bases, with 11 bases between them. The CDR3 is 13 residues long. CDR1 is SEHNR and CDR2 is FQNEAQ in the germline V gene (reference sequence). CDR3 sequence: CASSLVRSGGYTF. CDR3 bases: TGTGCCAGCAGCTTAGTCAGGTCTGGCGGCTACACCTTC.

The rearrangement joins TRBV5-1 to TRBJ1-1, with D possibly being TRBD1 (5 bases). The CDR3 extends over 14 amino acids. V dropped 7 bases and J dropped 4 bases, with 17 bases sitting between them. The germline V gene has CDR1 SGHRS and CDR2 YFSETQ. CDR3 amino acids: CASGQGEQGTEAFF. The CDR3 DNA sequence: TGCGCCAGCGGCCAGGGTGAGCAGGGCACTGAAGCTTTCTTT.

This chain joins TRBV6-4 and TRBJ2-7; no reliable D call. V gave up 6 bases and J gave up 0 bases, with 6 bases separating them. Per germline, CDR1 MRHNA and CDR2 SNTAGT. The CDR3 covers 12 residues. The CDR3 coding sequence is TGTGCCAGCAGGGCCCTCTCCTACGAGCAGTACTTC. This encodes CASRALSYEQYF.

In DNA, the CDR3 is TGTGCCAGCAGCGCCACCCTATTAGCGGGGCCCGACACCGGGGAGCTGTTTTTT. This sequence encodes CASSATLLAGPDTGELFF. The chain links TRBV9 to TRBJ2-2; 8 positions agree with TRBD2. CDR1 and CDR2 (germline): SGDLS, YYNGEE. There are 18 residues in the CDR3. V lost 3 bases, J lost 3 bases, and 13 bases stayed unmatched.

V gene TRBV2 combines with J gene TRBJ2-7; 9 bases map to TRBD1. The CDR3 covers 15 residues. CDR1 SNHLY and CDR2 FYNNEI come from the germline V gene. Trimming cost V 10 bases and J 0 bases; bases outside gene matches: 10. The DNA for the CDR3 is TGTGCCACCTTGAGTCGGGGACAGGGCTCCTACGAGCAGTACTTC. It translates to CATLSRGQGSYEQYF. Using reference TRBV2 and TRBJ2-7 for the parts outside the CDR3, the full variable domain is EPEVTQTPSHQVTQMGQEVILRCVPISNHLYFYWYRQILGQKVEFLVSFYNNEISEKSEIFDDQFSVERPDGSNFTLKIRSTKLEDSAMYFCATLSRGQGSYEQYFGPGTRLTVT.

The rearrangement joins TRBV28 to TRBJ2-3, with a possible D match to TRBD2 (5 bases). Looked up from germline, CDR1 is MDHEN and CDR2 is SYDVKM. The V end was cut by 4 bases, the J end by 0 bases, with 11 bases between. The CDR3 is made up of 15 amino acids. The CDR3 DNA reads TGTGCCAGCAGTTCCGACCGGACTAGCACAGATACGCAGTATTTT. It yields the protein CASSSDRTSTDTQYF.

This chain uses TRBV21-1 with TRBJ2-3; the table's D call TRBD1 went unverified against the DNA. TRBV21-1 is termed a pseudogene. The CDR3 runs to 12 residues. This CDR3 is CASSKKGPPQYF. The DNA of the CDR3 is TGTGCCAGCAGCAAAAAGGGGCCCCCGCAGTATTTT.

The chain is built from TRBV7-9 and TRBJ1-4, with D maybe TRBD1 (5 bases). Germline V gene data show CDR1 as SEHNR and CDR2 as FQNEAQ (reference sequence). The CDR3 is made up of 14 amino acids. The ends were cut back, 5 bases at V and 8 bases at J, with 15 bases in the middle. This CDR3 reads CASSPDSTEEKLFF. The DNA of the CDR3 is TGTGCCAGCAGCCCAGACAGCACGGAGGAAAAACTGTTTTTT.

The table lists this clone with a count of one. The chain employs TRBV28 and TRBJ2-7; a weak D match, TRBD2 (5 bases). Deletions cut 6 bases from V and 6 bases from J, with 21 bases between. Germline CDR1 is MDHEN and CDR2 is SYDVKM. This CDR3 has 15 amino acids. CDR3 region: CASSRVRVSLAEQYF. The CDR3 nucleotides read TGTGCCAGCAGCCGGGTGAGGGTGTCCCTAGCCGAGCAGTACTTC.

The chain uses TRBV6-1 and TRBJ1-2; TRBD1 matches 7 bases. Germline values: CDR1 MNHNS, CDR2 SASEGT. Trimming cost V 6 bases and J 8 bases; bases outside gene matches: 9. CDR3 length equals 13 residues. CDR3 sequence: CASRAEGARGYTF. Here the CDR3 DNA reads TGTGCCAGCAGGGCTGAGGGGGCACGGGGCTACACCTTC.

The chain recombines TRBV29-1 with TRBJ2-7; the D gene is possibly TRBD1 (6 bases). V was clipped by 8 bases and J by 3 bases, with 17 bases between them. Germline CDR1 is SQVTM and CDR2 is ANQGSEA. CDR3 length: 13 amino acids. CDR3 residues: CSTLGPGDYEQYF. The CDR3 coding sequence is TGCAGCACCCTAGGCCCAGGGGACTACGAGCAGTACTTC.

This chain connects TRBV7-9 to TRBJ1-1; possibly TRBD1 for D (5 bases). The CDR3 length is 12 residues. Trimming shortened V by 6 bases and J by 3 bases, and 8 bases separated the two germline ends. The V gene's germline CDR1 is SEHNR and CDR2 FQNEAQ (reference sequence). CDR3 in DNA: TGTGCCAGCAGTCCAGGGTACACTGAAGCTTTCTTT. Its protein product is CASSPGYTEAFF.